This T cell receptor beta chain was sequenced in a study of CD8 T cells in ankylosing spondylitis listed by TCRdb under 2017. Turning to the overall study: T cell receptor beta repertoires were profiled in healthy donors and ankylosing spondylitis patients so that disease-linked TCR variants could be found. The full study cohort was made up of about two dozen ankylosing spondylitis patients and fewer than 120 healthy donors. Samples of peripheral blood were taken, and for ankylosing spondylitis patients, synovial fluid was collected as well. Points the paper makes about the study in general: A TCR beta motif of about 8 highly homologous amino acid variants appeared characteristic of blood from ankylosing spondylitis patients. The disease-linked clones were reported to be significantly enriched in matched synovial fluid samples from ankylosing spondylitis patients. Some TCR beta motif variants had previously been reported in synovial fluid and blood of reactive arthritis patients, which suggested common disease-initiation mechanisms. The disease-linked clones showed a CD8+ phenotype and occurred at relatively low frequencies in peripheral blood.

A word on this clonotype: The target of this receptor is not known. Germline and junction disagree at one end, which may indicate a read error.

TCRdb names Illumina HiSeq 2500 as the instrument used. Quantitative 5'-RACE with molecular barcodes was used to prepare TCR beta libraries. The paper's data handling went like this. A new computational method, built on a probabilistic model of VDJ rearrangement, was used to identify disease-linked TCR variants. TCRdb cleaned the public reads at Q25 with fastp, built clones with MiXCR and kept in-frame beta chains. Identical CDR3 proteins give one entry, which carries the most common genes and DNA. The V and J calls were determined by TCRdb, not by the authors. The sample includes around 540,000 distinct CDR3 sequences, with about 13% observed a single time. The leading ten clones occupy over 6.5% of the sample. Counted from cysteine to phenylalanine, this CDR3 has 17 amino acids. Only the CDR3 part of the read is kept: 51 bases, read in frame from the first base. According to the germline V gene (reference sequence), CDR1 reads LGHDT and CDR2 reads YNNKEL.

Rearrangement joined TRBV3-1 to TRBJ1-2, and perhaps TRBD1 as D gene, on 5 matching bases. This clonotype was obtained from a male donor with ankylosing spondylitis. The sequenced sample was blood, either unsorted or a sorted T cell fraction (not recorded which). The CDR3 protein sequence reads: CASSKDFSGEPNYGYTF. DNA sequence: TGTGCCAGCAGCAAAGATTTCTCGGGGGAGCCTAACTATGGCTACACCTTC.